This T cell receptor (beta chain) came from a study of blood T cell repertoires in COVID-19. The CDR3 is made up of 19 amino acids. The V segment lost 0 bases and the J segment 1 base; nucleotides outside the gene matches: 8. Germline values: CDR1 SGHDN, CDR2 FVKESK. In its sample, this clone was seen once. Here immunoSEQ multiplex PCR was the method, and the copy in TCRdb shows in-frame clones only, minus some. The table records 250,000 to 350,000 clones, approximately 86% of them present only once. This TCR derives from a young woman who had recovered from COVID-19. Sample: peripheral blood. The chain carries TRBV14 and TRBJ2-3; 12 nucleotides agree with TRBD2. CDR3 region: CASSQDGVASGRGTDTQYF. CDR3 DNA sequence: TGTGCCAGCAGCCAAGATGGTGTGGCTAGCGGGAGGGGCACAGATACGCAGTATTTT. Full variable domain (missing parts from reference TRBV14 and TRBJ2-3): EAGVTQFPSHSVIEKGQTVTLRCDPISGHDNLYWYRRVMGKEIKFLLHFVKESKQDESGMPNNRFLAERTGGTYSTLKVQPAELEDSGVYFCASSQDGVASGRGTDTQYFGPGTRLTVL.